Listed below are T cell receptor beta chains from one sample, sequenced in a study of blood T cell repertoires in COVID-19. Only in-frame clones appear in the TCRdb table, and some are missing; sequencing was by immunoSEQ multiplex PCR. The table has 250,000 to 400,000 clones, 85% seen once. Sequenced material: PBMCs or T cells enriched from blood (not recorded which). The receptors here all came from a woman aged 25-40 years who had been exposed to COVID-19. CDR3s include the opening cysteine and the closing phenylalanine or tryptophan. The D gene is left open where the match is weak. Size values are once, few and many counts, or a class for expanded clones, and some rows have none.

>TRBJ2-2|-|-|TRBV4-1
TGCGCCAGCAGCCAGGAGGACTACGGGGAGCTGTTTTTT
CASSQEDYGELFF
>TRBJ1-2|-|TRBD1|TRBV30
TGTGCCTGGAGGGAAACAGGGGAAAGTCACTACACCTTC
CAWRETGESHYTF
>TRBJ2-1|-|TRBD2|TRBV11-2
TGTGCCAGCAGCTTGCCAGCGGGAGGGCCCTTGAATGAGCAGTTCTTC
CASSLPAGGPLNEQFF
>TRBJ2-7|-|-|TRBV7-9
TGTGCCAGCAGCTTAACAGAATCCTACGAGCAGTACTTC
CASSLTESYEQYF
>TRBJ2-7|-|-|TRBV30
TGTGCCTGGAGTGTCCTTTCCTACGAGCAGTACTTC
CAWSVLSYEQYF
>TRBJ2-1|-|TRBD2|TRBV10-3
TGTGCCATCAGTGAGGCTAGCGGGATCTACAATGAGCAGTTCTTC
CAISEASGIYNEQFF
>TRBJ2-3|-|TRBD2|TRBV5-1
TGCGCCAGCAGCTCGGGACTAGCGGGAGCAGGAGATACGCAGTATTTT
CASSSGLAGAGDTQYF
>TRBJ2-7|-|TRBD2|TRBV5-1
TGCGCCAGCAGCGGAGGGACTAGCGGATCCTACGAGCAGTACTTC
CASSGGTSGSYEQYF
>TRBJ1-1|-|-|TRBV7-9
TGTGCCAGCAGCCCCCGGCGCCAGAGGCCTAACACTGAAGCTTTCTTT
CASSPRRQRPNTEAFF
>TRBJ1-2|once|TRBD1|TRBV6-5
TGTGCCGCGGGACAGAAAGGGTTCTATGGCTACACCTTC
CAAGQKGFYGYTF
>TRBJ2-7|-|-|TRBV28
TGTGCCAGCAGTACTCCGCGACTAGTATGGATCCACGAGCAGTACTTC
CASSTPRLVWIHEQYF
>TRBJ2-7|once|TRBD1|TRBV5-1
TGCGCCAGCAGCGACAGGGTCTCCTACGAGCAGTACTTC
CASSDRVSYEQYF
>TRBJ1-1|-|TRBD1|TRBV19
TGTGCCAGTAGTAGGGACAGAGGGAACACTGAAGCTTTCTTT
CASSRDRGNTEAFF
>TRBJ1-2|-|-|TRBV4-3
TGCGCCAGCGGGGGACATAACTATGGCTACACCTTC
CASGGHNYGYTF
>TRBJ1-1|-|-|TRBV30
TGTGCCTCGGATCGGTCGGGGACTGAAGCTTTCTTT
CASDRSGTEAFF
>TRBJ2-7|-|TRBD2|TRBV28
TGTGCCAGCAGTCCCGGGACTAGCCCCAACGAGCAGTACTTC
CASSPGTSPNEQYF
>TRBJ1-2|-|TRBD1|TRBV7-9
TGTGCCAGCAGTTCTCCGGGACAGGGGGATCAAGGCTACACCTTC
CASSSPGQGDQGYTF
>TRBJ1-6|-|-|TRBV19
TGTGCCAGTAGTCAACAGGGAGCGGATAATTCACCCCTCCACTTT
CASSQQGADNSPLHF
>TRBJ2-1|-|TRBD1|TRBV30
TGTGCCTGGAGTATTAATCAGGACAGGTACAATGAGCAGTTCTTC
CAWSINQDRYNEQFF
>TRBJ2-3|-|-|TRBV5-8
TGTGCCAGCAGCTCACGCCCCAGGGGTGGCACAGATACGCAGTATTTT
CASSSRPRGGTDTQYF
>TRBJ1-1|once|-|TRBV19
TGTGCCAGTAGGAAATGGACAGAGATGAACACTGAAGCTTTCTTT
CASRKWTEMNTEAFF
>TRBJ2-7|-|-|TRBV28
TGTGCCAGCAGCCGCGGACTGCATTCTAAGTACTTC
CASSRGLHSKYF
>TRBJ1-6|-|TRBD1|TRBV7-2
TGTGCCAGCAGCTTAGGGGGGACAGGGGGCTATAATTCACCCCTCCACTTT
CASSLGGTGGYNSPLHF
>TRBJ1-1|-|-|TRBV5-1
TGCGCCAGCAGCTTGGCCCCAGGCAACACTGAAGCTTTCTTT
CASSLAPGNTEAFF
>TRBJ1-4|few|-|TRBV6-1
TGTGCCAGCAGTGATTACGGGGCGGGGGAAAAACTGTTTTTT
CASSDYGAGEKLFF
>TRBJ2-7|once|TRBD1|TRBV27
TGTGCCAGCAGTCACGGACAGGGGGCATACGAGCAGTACTTC
CASSHGQGAYEQYF
>TRBJ2-3|-|-|TRBV24-1
TGTGCCACCAGTGATTGGAGGAGTAGCACAGATACGCAGTATTTT
CATSDWRSSTDTQYF
>TRBJ1-1|-|TRBD1|TRBV7-9
TGTGCCAGCAGCTTTCCCCCTGGACAGGGTTCGGCTGAAGCTTTCTTT
CASSFPPGQGSAEAFF
>TRBJ2-5|many|TRBD2|TRBV7-9
TGTGCCAGCAGCACCACGACCGAATCGGGAGGGACCCAGTACTTC
CASSTTTESGGTQYF
>TRBJ2-1|few|-|TRBV7-2
TGTGCCAGCAGCTTACAATTCGAAGCCGATGAGCAGTTCTTC
CASSLQFEADEQFF
>TRBJ2-2|few|-|TRBV3-1/TRBV3-2
TGTGCCAGCAGCCAAGTAGGCACAGGCCCCACCGGGGAGCTGTTTTTT
CASSQVGTGPTGELFF
>TRBJ1-2|-|-|TRBV11-1
TGTGCCAGCAGTGACGCCGGGGGACGCGGCTATGGCTACACCTTC
CASSDAGGRGYGYTF
>TRBJ2-6|-|-|TRBV5-4
TGTGCCAGCAGCTGGGCTGGGGGGGCCAACGTCCTGACTTTC
CASSWAGGANVLTF
>TRBJ1-1|-|TRBD1|TRBV5-1
TGCGCCAGCAGCTTGGCTACAGGGGGCGTTACGAACACTGAAGCTTTCTTT
CASSLATGGVTNTEAFF
>TRBJ2-7|-|-|TRBV19
TGTGCCAGTAGTATGACAGGATATGCCTACGAGCAGTACTTC
CASSMTGYAYEQYF
>TRBJ1-1|-|-|TRBV9
TGTGCCAGCAGGACGGCAGGGAACACTGAAGCTTTCTTT
CASRTAGNTEAFF
>TRBJ1-1|-|TRBD1|TRBV27
TGTGCCACGCGGACAGGGAAGTTTGAAGCTTTCTTT
CATRTGKFEAFF
>TRBJ1-6|-|-|TRBV6-5
TGTGCCAGCAGTTACTCCTCTACTGCACCCCTCCACTTT
CASSYSSTAPLHF
>TRBJ2-1|once|-|TRBV9
TGTGCCAGCAGCGCGTCGGAGGGCCTCGGCAATGAGCAGTTCTTC
CASSASEGLGNEQFF
>TRBJ2-7|-|-|TRBV4-3
TGCGCCAGCAGCCAGGGCGGGACAGTCACGGACGAGCAGTACTTC
CASSQGGTVTDEQYF
>TRBJ1-6|-|-|TRBV30
TGTGCCTGGAGTCATTTGAATTCACCCCTCCACTTT
CAWSHLNSPLHF
>TRBJ2-7|-|TRBD2|TRBV5-1
TGCGCCAGCAGCACTCAGGGACTAGCGGGAATCTACGAGCAGTACTTC
CASSTQGLAGIYEQYF
>TRBJ1-2|-|-|TRBV19
TGTGCCAGTAGTACTCGACCGGGGGTCACTGGCTACACCTTC
CASSTRPGVTGYTF
>TRBJ2-7|-|TRBD2|TRBV6-1
TGTGCCAGCAGTGAAGGGGGGGGAGTTAAGTACGAGCAGTACTTC
CASSEGGGVKYEQYF
>TRBJ2-7|many|TRBD2|TRBV7-9
TGTGCCAGCAGCTTTCCGGGACTAGAGGAGGGCGAGCAGTACTTC
CASSFPGLEEGEQYF